This T cell receptor beta chain was sequenced during a study of T-cell reconstitution after alpha-beta-depleted transplantation in children. Trimming removed 3 bases from V and 5 bases from J, with 13 bases in between. Per the germline V gene, CDR1 is MDHEN and CDR2 is SYDVKM. The CDR3 is 14 amino acids. Preparing the TCRbeta library involved the use of unique molecular identifiers. TCRdb itself ran the PCR reads through MiXCR, one entry per CDR3 protein. The data hold hundreds of thousands of distinct CDR3 sequences, with roughly 16% observed a single time. A few counts support this clonotype. Its antigen is not known. Study-level findings and limits: Diversity and T-cell counts at one year after transplant derived mostly from new T cells. Two months or so post-transplant, alpha-beta T cells reportedly derived from several hundred expanded graft clones.

The V and J genes are TRBV28 and TRBJ1-2; no definite D call. Sequenced here: PBMCs, mostly from graft donor cells, sampled 360 days after TCRalphabeta/CD19-depleted stem cell transplant. This receptor was taken from a boy under three years old who had a stem cell transplant for Wiskott-Aldrich syndrome, so the T cells may come from the graft donor. Here the CDR3 DNA reads TGTGCCAGCAGTTTCGCGAGGGTGGGATATGGCTACACCTTC. Translating gives CASSFARVGYGYTF.